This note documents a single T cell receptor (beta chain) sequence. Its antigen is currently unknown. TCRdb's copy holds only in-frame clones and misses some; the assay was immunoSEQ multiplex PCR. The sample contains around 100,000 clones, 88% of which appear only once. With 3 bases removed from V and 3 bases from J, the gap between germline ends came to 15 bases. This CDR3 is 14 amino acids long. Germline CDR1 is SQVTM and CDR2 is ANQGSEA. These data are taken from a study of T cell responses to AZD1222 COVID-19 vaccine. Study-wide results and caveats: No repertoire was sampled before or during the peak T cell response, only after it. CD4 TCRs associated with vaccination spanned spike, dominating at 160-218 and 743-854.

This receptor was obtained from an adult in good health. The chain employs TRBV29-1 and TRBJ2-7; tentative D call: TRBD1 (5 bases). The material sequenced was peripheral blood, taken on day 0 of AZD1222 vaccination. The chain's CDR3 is CSVDHADSFYEQYF. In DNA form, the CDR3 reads TGCAGCGTTGACCACGCAGACAGTTTCTACGAGCAGTACTTC.